What follows are 3 T cell receptor beta chains derived from one specimen sequenced in a study of regulatory T cells in long-lasting Graves disease. Construction of the TCR beta libraries employed iRepertoire HTBI primers in conjunction with Arm-PCR of CDR3 regions. TCRdb re-analysed the multiplex PCR reads in MiXCR, keeping a single row per CDR3 protein. The repertoire holds 550,000 or so distinct CDR3 sequences, with around 12% as singletons. Time point defined: newly diagnosed GD, antithyroid drugs for less than 3 months. With RNA extracted from PBMCs as input, the TCR library was made. These data also formed part of another study, on T cells in Graves' hyperthyroidism and ophthalmopathy.

The sequenced sample was peripheral blood mononuclear cells (PBMCs), obtained at new diagnosis, from a patient treated with antithyroid drugs. These receptors originate from a young woman with Graves disease.

With respect to this clonotype: A read error may explain this, as a much larger clone is one base away. This chain links TRBV12-3 or TRBV12-4 with TRBJ2-1, with D possibly TRBD2 on 6 matching bases. The CDR3 sequence is 16 residues long. V gave up 4 bases and J gave up 9 bases, with 22 bases separating them. CDR3 residues: CASSYGAIGRVGEQFF. DNA of the CDR3: TGTGCCAGCAGTTATGGGGCTATCGGGAGAGTTGGTGAGCAGTTCTTC.

This clonotype was picked up many times. V usage is TRBV7-9 and J usage is TRBJ2-7; D remains unclear. Germline V gene lookup returns CDR1 SEHNR and CDR2 FQNEAQ (reference sequence). Trimming took off 0 bases at V and 1 base at J, with 10 bases between the two ends. The CDR3 totals 15 residues. As DNA, the CDR3 is TGTGCCAGCAGCTTAGCGCTTTCACAGTCCTACGAGCAGTACTTC. Amino acids: CASSLALSQSYEQYF.

The chain uses TRBV20-1 and TRBJ1-5; tentative D call: TRBD1 (5 bases). V lost 1 base and J 3 bases, leaving 13 bases between the germline ends. Looked up from germline, CDR1 is DFQATT and CDR2 is SNEGSKA (reference sequence). The CDR3 spans 15 residues. CDR3 in DNA: TGCAGTGCTAGAGTACCCCGGGACCCCAATCAGCCCCAGCATTTT. Translation gives CSARVPRDPNQPQHF.